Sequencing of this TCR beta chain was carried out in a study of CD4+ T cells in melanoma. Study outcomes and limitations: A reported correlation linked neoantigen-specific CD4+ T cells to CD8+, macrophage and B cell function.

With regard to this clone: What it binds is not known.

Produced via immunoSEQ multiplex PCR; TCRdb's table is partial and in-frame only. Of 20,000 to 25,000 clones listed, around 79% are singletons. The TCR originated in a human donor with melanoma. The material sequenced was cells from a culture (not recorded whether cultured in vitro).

CDR3 nucleotides: TGCGCCAGCAGCTTGTCGGACGGAAACACCATATATTTT. This encodes CASSLSDGNTIYF. V gene TRBV5-1 combines with J gene TRBJ1-3; no reliable D call. CDR1 is SGHRS and CDR2 is YFSETQ in the germline V gene. The CDR3 runs 13 residues. V was clipped by 1 base and J by 4 bases, with 6 bases between them.